This T cell receptor (beta chain) is drawn from a study of CD8 T cells in ankylosing spondylitis. Quantitative molecular-barcoded 5'-RACE generated the TCR beta libraries. TCRdb reprocessed the 5' RACE reads with MiXCR, giving one entry per CDR3 protein. Of about 360,000 distinct CDR3 sequences listed, about 20% are singletons. Study-level results: Significantly higher representation of disease-linked clones was reported for matched ankylosing spondylitis synovial fluid. Ankylosing spondylitis blood appeared to carry a characteristic TCR beta motif of 7 or 8 highly homologous variants.

This clonotype was detected a few times. Its antigen is undetermined. The receptor comes from a male donor with ankylosing spondylitis or in good health (not recorded which). The sample consisted of blood, either unsorted or a sorted T cell fraction (not recorded which).

CDR3 sequence: CASSHRIYEQYF. Here the CDR3 DNA reads TGTGCCAGCAGCCACAGAATCTACGAGCAGTACTTC. V gene TRBV12-3 or TRBV12-4 combines with J gene TRBJ2-7; D gene ambiguous. The CDR3 is made up of 12 amino acids. Trimming cost V 6 bases and J 3 bases, with 9 bases left between them.